This T cell receptor (beta chain) was sequenced in a study of T cell repertoires in cytomegalovirus infection. About the research overall: Newly reported HLA-C-restricted and thoroughly characterized HLA-B-restricted CMV epitopes were employed. Signatures in public TCR beta sequences pointed to both CMV infection and matching HLA type.

Study results and caveats: Cumulated frequencies of public TCR beta families served to identify carriers of CMV plus the relevant HLA. HLA-C-restricted CMV-specific TCR beta clonotypes were dominant in the ex vivo response.

The CDR3 consists of 15 residues. TCRdb itself ran the reads through MiXCR, one entry per CDR3 protein. The table includes about 69,000 distinct CDR3 sequences, more than 25% detected once. As regards this clonotype: What it binds is not known. One junction end disagrees with the germline gene, perhaps due to a read error.

The chain combines TRBV5-3 with TRBJ2-7, with D possibly being TRBD1 or TRBD2 (5 bases each). TRBV5-3 is known as an ORF, though its function is uncertain. This specimen consisted of CD8+ T cells from cultured PBMCs, obtained from culture after CMV antigen stimulation. This TCR was sampled from a human donor in good health (CMV status not recorded). Some clones in this sample may be carry-over from other donors' samples. The CDR3 region is CASSLGVGPRYEQYF. As DNA, the CDR3 is TGTGCCAGCAGCTTGGGGGTAGGTCCGCGCTACGAGCAGTACTTC.